This TCR beta chain was recorded in a study of T-cell reconstitution after alpha-beta-depleted transplantation in children. V was cut by 6 bases and J by 2 bases, with 11 bases left in between. The length of the CDR3 is 14 residues. The table lists this clonotype with a few counts. Preparing the TCRbeta library involved the use of unique molecular identifiers. TCRdb processed the PCR reads anew with MiXCR; each CDR3 protein has one entry. The table lists 450,000 to 600,000 distinct CDR3 sequences, approximately 20% of them singletons. The sample was PBMCs from the stem cell graft donor, taken from the stem cell graft. The clonotype comes from a human donor who donated a stem cell graft to a child with acute lymphoblastic leukemia. V gene TRBV12-3 or TRBV12-4 combines with J gene TRBJ1-5, with D possibly matching TRBD1 (5 bases). This chain's CDR3 is CASRRGERNQPQHF. CDR3 bases: TGTGCCAGCAGACGGGGGGAGCGCAATCAGCCCCAGCATTTT.